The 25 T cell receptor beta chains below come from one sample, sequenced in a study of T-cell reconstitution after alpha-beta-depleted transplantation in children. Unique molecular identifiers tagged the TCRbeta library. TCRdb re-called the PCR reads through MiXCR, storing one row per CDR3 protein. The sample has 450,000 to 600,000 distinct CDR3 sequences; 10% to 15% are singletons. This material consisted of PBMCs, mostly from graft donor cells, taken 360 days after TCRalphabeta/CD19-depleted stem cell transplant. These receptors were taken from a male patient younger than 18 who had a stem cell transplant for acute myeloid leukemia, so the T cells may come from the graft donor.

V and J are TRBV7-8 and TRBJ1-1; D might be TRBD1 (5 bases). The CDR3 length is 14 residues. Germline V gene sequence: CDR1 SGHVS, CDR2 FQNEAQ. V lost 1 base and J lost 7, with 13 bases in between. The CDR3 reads CASSLGRVLDEAFF. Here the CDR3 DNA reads TGTGCCAGCAGCTTAGGCAGGGTACTTGATGAAGCTTTCTTT.

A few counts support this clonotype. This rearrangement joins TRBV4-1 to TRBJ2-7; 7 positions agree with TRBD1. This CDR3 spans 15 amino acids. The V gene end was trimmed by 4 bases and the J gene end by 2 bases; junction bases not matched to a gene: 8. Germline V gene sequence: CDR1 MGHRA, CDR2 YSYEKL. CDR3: CASSLEQGYPYEQYF. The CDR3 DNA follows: TGCGCCAGCAGCCTCGAACAGGGGTACCCCTACGAGCAGTACTTC.

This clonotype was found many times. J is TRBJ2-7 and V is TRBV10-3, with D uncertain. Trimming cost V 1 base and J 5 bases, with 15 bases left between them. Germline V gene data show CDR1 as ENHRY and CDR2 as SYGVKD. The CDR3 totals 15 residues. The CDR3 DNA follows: TGTGCCATCAGTGAGTTCTTGACCGCCCCGGACGAGCAGTACTTC. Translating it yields CAISEFLTAPDEQYF.

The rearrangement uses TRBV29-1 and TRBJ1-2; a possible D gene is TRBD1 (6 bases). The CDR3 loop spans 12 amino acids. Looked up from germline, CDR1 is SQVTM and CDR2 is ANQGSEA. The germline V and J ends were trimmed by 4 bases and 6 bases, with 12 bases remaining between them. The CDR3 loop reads CSVVGGGDGYTF. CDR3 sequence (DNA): TGCAGCGTTGTAGGGGGAGGGGATGGCTACACCTTC.

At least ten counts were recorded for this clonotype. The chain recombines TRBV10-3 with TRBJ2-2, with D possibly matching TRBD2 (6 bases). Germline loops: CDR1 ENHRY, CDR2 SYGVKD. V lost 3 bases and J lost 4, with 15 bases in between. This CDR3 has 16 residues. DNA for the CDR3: TGTGCCATCAGTGACCCGGGGGTGGGCGGCACCGGGGAGCTGTTTTTT. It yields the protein CAISDPGVGGTGELFF.

The CDR3 DNA reads TGTGCCAGCAGCGTAAGACTAGCGGGAGGGTTTGGTGAGCAGTTCTTC. This encodes CASSVRLAGGFGEQFF. V and J are TRBV9 and TRBJ2-1, with 14 bases lining up with TRBD2. Germline V gene sequence: CDR1 SGDLS, CDR2 YYNGEE. The CDR3 loop spans 16 amino acids. Unmatched junction bases numbered 6, after V lost 1 base and J lost 9 bases.

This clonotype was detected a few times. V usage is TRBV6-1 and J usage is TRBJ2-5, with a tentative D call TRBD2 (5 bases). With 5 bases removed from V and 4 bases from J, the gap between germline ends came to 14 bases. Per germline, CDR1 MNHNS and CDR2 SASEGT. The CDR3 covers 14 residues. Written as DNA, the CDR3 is TGTGCCAGCAGTCCAATCCTAGCCGCAGAGACCCAGTACTTC. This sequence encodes CASSPILAAETQYF.

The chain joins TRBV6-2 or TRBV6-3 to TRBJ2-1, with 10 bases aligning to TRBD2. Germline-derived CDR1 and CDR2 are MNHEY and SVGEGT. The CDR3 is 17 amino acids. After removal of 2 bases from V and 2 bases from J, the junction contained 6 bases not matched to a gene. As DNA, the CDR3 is TGTGCCAGCAGTTACCCGGTTACTAGCGGGGCCTACAATGAGCAGTTCTTC. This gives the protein CASSYPVTSGAYNEQFF.

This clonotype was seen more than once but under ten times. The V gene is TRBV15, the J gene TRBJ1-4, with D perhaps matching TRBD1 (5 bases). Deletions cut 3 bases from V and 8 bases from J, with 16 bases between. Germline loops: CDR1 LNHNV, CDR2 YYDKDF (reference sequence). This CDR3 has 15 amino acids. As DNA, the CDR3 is TGTGCCACCAGCAGGGGGGTGTCGGAATTGGAAAAACTGTTTTTT. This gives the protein CATSRGVSELEKLFF.

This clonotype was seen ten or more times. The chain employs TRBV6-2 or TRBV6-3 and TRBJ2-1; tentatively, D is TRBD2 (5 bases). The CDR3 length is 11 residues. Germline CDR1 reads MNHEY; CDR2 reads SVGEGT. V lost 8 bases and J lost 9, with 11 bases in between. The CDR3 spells CASSNAGEQFF. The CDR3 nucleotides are TGTGCCAGCTCTAATGCGGGTGAGCAGTTCTTC.

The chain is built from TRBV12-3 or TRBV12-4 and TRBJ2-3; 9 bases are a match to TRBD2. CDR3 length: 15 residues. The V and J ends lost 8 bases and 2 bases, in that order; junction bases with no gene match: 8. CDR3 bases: TGTGCCAGCTCCACCATAGCGGGAGTCACAGATACGCAGTATTTT. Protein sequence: CASSTIAGVTDTQYF.

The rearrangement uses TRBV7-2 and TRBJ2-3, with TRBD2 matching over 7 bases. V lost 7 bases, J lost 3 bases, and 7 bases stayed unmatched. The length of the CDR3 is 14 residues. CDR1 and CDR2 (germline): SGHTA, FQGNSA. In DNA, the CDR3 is TGTGCCAGCACGAACGGGAGGAGGACAGATACGCAGTATTTT. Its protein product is CASTNGRRTDTQYF.

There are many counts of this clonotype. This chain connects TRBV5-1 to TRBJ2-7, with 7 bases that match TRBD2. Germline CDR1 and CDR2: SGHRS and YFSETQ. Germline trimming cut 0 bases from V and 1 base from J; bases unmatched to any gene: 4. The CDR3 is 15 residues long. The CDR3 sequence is CASSLGSSGSYEQYF. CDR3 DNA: TGCGCCAGCAGCTTGGGGTCTAGCGGATCCTACGAGCAGTACTTC.

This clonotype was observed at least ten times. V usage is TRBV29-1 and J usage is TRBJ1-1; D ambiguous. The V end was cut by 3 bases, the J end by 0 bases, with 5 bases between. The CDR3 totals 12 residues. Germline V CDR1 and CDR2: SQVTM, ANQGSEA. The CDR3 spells CSVDELNTEAFF. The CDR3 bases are TGCAGCGTTGACGAGCTGAACACTGAAGCTTTCTTT.

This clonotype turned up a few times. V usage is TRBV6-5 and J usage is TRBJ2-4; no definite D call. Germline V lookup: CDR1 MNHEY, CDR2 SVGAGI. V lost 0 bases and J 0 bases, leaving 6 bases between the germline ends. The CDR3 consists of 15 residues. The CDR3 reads CASSYSLLAKNIQYF. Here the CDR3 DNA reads TGTGCCAGCAGTTACTCTCTGTTAGCCAAAAACATTCAGTACTTC.

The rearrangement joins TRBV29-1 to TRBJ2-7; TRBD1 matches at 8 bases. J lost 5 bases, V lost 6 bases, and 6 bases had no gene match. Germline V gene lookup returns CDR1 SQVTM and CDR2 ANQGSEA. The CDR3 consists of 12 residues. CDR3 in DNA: TGCAGCGTCGGACAGGGTAACAACGAGCAGTACTTC. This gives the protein CSVGQGNNEQYF.

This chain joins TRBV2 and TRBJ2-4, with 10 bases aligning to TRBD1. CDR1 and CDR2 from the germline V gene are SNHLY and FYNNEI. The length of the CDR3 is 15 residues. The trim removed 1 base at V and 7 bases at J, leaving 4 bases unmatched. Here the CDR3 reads CASSEGGQGRNIQYF. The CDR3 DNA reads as TGTGCCAGCAGTGAAGGGGGACAGGGGAGGAACATTCAGTACTTC. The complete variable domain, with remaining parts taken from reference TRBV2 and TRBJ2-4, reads EPEVTQTPSHQVTQMGQEVILRCVPISNHLYFYWYRQILGQKVEFLVSFYNNEISEKSEIFDDQFSVERPDGSNFTLKIRSTKLEDSAMYFCASSEGGQGRNIQYFGAGTRLSVL.

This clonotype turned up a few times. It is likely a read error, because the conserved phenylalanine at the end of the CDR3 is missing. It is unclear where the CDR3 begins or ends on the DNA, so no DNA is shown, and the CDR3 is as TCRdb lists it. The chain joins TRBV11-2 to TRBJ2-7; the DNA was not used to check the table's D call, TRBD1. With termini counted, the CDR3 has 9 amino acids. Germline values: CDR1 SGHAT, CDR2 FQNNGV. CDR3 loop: CASSSWTGE.

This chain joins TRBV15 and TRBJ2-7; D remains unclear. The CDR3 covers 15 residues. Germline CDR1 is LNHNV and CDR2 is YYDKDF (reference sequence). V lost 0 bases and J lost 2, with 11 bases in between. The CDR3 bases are TGTGCCACCAGCAGAGATAGGGCTCGCACCTACGAGCAGTACTTC. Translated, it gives CATSRDRARTYEQYF.

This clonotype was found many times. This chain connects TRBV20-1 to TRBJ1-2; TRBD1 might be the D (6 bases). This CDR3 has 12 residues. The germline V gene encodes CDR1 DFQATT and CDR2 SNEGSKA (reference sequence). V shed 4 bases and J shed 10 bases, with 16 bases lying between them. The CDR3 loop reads CSAIDRILVYTF. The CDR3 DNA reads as TGCAGTGCTATCGACAGGATTCTTGTCTACACCTTC.

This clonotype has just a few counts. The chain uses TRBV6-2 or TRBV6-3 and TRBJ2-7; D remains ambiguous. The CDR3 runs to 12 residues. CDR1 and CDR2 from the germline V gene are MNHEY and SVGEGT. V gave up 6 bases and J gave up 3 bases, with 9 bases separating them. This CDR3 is CASRLGFYEQYF. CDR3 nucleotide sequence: TGTGCCAGCAGGCTCGGTTTCTACGAGCAGTACTTC.

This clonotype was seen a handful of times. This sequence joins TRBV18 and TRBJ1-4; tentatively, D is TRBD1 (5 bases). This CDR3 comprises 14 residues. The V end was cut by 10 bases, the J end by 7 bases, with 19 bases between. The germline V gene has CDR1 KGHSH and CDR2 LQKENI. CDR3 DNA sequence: TGTGCCACCACACCGGGACTTTGGGGTGAAAAACTGTTTTTT. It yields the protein CATTPGLWGEKLFF.

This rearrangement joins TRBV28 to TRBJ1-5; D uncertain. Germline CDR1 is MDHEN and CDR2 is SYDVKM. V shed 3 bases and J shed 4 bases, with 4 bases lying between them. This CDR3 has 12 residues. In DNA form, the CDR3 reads TGTGCCAGCAGTTTCGGGAATCAGCCCCAGCATTTT. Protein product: CASSFGNQPQHF.

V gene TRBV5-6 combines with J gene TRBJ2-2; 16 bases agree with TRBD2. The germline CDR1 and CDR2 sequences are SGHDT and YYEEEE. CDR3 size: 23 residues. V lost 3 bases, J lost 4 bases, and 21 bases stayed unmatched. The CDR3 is CASSYWPPGTSGRGLSGTGELFF. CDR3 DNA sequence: TGTGCCAGCAGCTACTGGCCCCCCGGGACTAGCGGGAGGGGCCTATCAGGCACCGGGGAGCTGTTTTTT.

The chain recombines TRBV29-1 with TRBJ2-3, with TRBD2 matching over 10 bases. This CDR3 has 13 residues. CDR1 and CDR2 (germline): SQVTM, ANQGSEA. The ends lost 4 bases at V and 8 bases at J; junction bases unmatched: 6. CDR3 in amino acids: CSVGQAGGGTQYF. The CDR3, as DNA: TGCAGCGTTGGCCAAGCGGGAGGGGGTACGCAGTATTTT.